Listed below are T cell receptor beta chains from one sample, sequenced in a study of shared clonotypes between healthy human individuals. Sequencing was performed with immunoSEQ multiplex PCR; in TCRdb, only in-frame clones are kept and a portion is missing. Of about 680,000 clones in the sample, around 78% were seen once. Sequencing was performed on memory CD4+ T cells sorted from blood. The receptors were sampled from a young woman in good health. Each CDR3 is given with its conserved first and last residue. The order of the fields is D gene, clone size, V gene, J gene, CDR3 protein, CDR3 DNA. A D gene is named only where the DNA matches it firmly. Clone size is stated in some rows and not others, as once, few, many or a class when expanded.

TRBD2,-,TRBV29-1,TRBJ2-7,CSVALADRLSEQYF,TGCAGCGTTGCCCTAGCGGACCGACTAAGCGAGCAGTACTTC
TRBD1,-,TRBV7-2,TRBJ2-7,CASSPRGLGSYEQYF,TGTGCCAGCAGCCCCAGGGGGCTAGGGTCCTACGAGCAGTACTTC
-,-,TRBV6-1,TRBJ2-7,CASSPLWRSTYEQYF,TGTGCCAGCAGTCCCTTATGGCGGAGCACCTACGAGCAGTACTTC
TRBD1,-,TRBV30,TRBJ2-7,CAWSGQGIGEQYF,TGTGCCTGGAGCGGACAGGGGATTGGGGAGCAGTACTTC
-,-,TRBV9,TRBJ2-7,CASSRRASSYEQYF,TGTGCCAGCAGCCGCCGTGCGAGCTCCTACGAGCAGTACTTC
-,-,TRBV7-9,TRBJ2-3,CASSPDRLWADTQYF,TGTGCCAGCAGTCCAGACAGGCTCTGGGCAGATACGCAGTATTTT
TRBD1,-,TRBV15,TRBJ2-7,CATSTGTGAGEQYF,TGTGCCACCAGCACAGGGACAGGGGCGGGTGAGCAGTACTTC
TRBD1,-,TRBV9,TRBJ1-1,CASSALTGRTEAFF,TGTGCCAGCAGCGCACTGACAGGGAGGACTGAAGCTTTCTTT
TRBD2,once,TRBV4-2,TRBJ2-3,CASSQDRASGRTDTQYF,TGTGCCAGCAGCCAAGATCGGGCTAGCGGTCGCACAGATACGCAGTATTTT
-,-,TRBV5-1,TRBJ2-7,CASSLGRQAGRFYEQYF,TGCGCCAGCAGCTTGGGCAGGCAAGCAGGGCGGTTCTACGAGCAGTACTTC
-,few,TRBV5-1,TRBJ2-1,CASFRGPDSGGYNEQFF,TGCGCCAGTTTTCGCGGCCCAGATAGCGGAGGGTACAATGAGCAGTTCTTC
-,-,TRBV5-1,TRBJ2-7,CASSLGGITYEQYF,TGCGCCAGCAGCTTGGGCGGTATAACCTACGAGCAGTACTTC
TRBD2,-,TRBV2,TRBJ2-7,CAVGASGSYEQYF,TGTGCCGTTGGGGCTAGCGGATCCTACGAGCAGTACTTC
-,-,TRBV7-2,TRBJ2-5,CASSLAYQETQYF,TGTGCCAGCAGCTTAGCTTACCAAGAGACCCAGTACTTC
TRBD1,-,TRBV18,TRBJ1-2,CASSQGQETYGYTF,TGTGCCAGCTCACAGGGACAGGAGACCTATGGCTACACCTTC
TRBD2,-,TRBV6-5,TRBJ2-2,CASRPSGKNPGELFF,TGTGCCAGCAGACCTAGCGGGAAGAACCCCGGGGAGCTGTTTTTT
TRBD1,-,TRBV30,TRBJ1-6,CARRQGRQSSYNSPLHF,TGTGCCCGGAGACAGGGTCGCCAGAGCTCCTATAATTCACCCCTCCACTTT
-,-,TRBV2,TRBJ2-7,CASSTNSYEQYF,TGTGCCAGCAGTACCAACTCCTACGAGCAGTACTTC
-,-,TRBV27,TRBJ2-1,CASGRVDLYNEQFF,TGTGCCAGCGGTCGTGTAGACTTGTACAATGAGCAGTTCTTC
-,-,TRBV4-1,TRBJ1-4,CASSPPGGPNEKLFF,TGCGCCAGCAGCCCCCCCGGGGGGCCTAATGAAAAACTGTTTTTT
TRBD2,few,TRBV5-1,TRBJ2-1,CASSLTSGIFPTSYNEQFF,TGCGCCAGCAGCTTGACTAGCGGGATTTTTCCTACCTCCTACAATGAGCAGTTCTTC
-,-,TRBV2,TRBJ2-7,CASSHPAFGSYEQYF,TGTGCCAGCAGCCATCCGGCTTTCGGGAGCTACGAGCAGTACTTC
TRBD2,-,TRBV29-1,TRBJ2-3,CSVEGQAGALVTQYF,TGCAGCGTTGAAGGTCAAGCGGGAGCCCTAGTTACGCAGTATTTT
TRBD2,-,TRBV5-1,TRBJ2-1,CASSFSSGLATYNEQFF,TGCGCCAGCAGCTTTTCCTCGGGACTAGCGACATACAATGAGCAGTTCTTC
-,-,TRBV28,TRBJ1-5,CASSLGQGIQPQHF,TGTGCCAGCAGTTTAGGTCAGGGGATTCAGCCCCAGCATTTT
TRBD2,few,TRBV7-3,TRBJ2-3,CASSLTASGAGTDTQYF,TGTGCCAGCAGCTTAACGGCTAGCGGGGCGGGCACAGATACGCAGTATTTT
TRBD1,-,TRBV5-1,TRBJ2-3,CASSIGQGSTTDTQYF,TGCGCCAGCAGCATCGGACAGGGAAGCACCACAGATACGCAGTATTTT
-,once,TRBV5-1,TRBJ2-5,CASSLSRVADETQYF,TGCGCCAGCAGCCTCTCACGGGTAGCGGACGAGACCCAGTACTTC
TRBD2,few,TRBV5-1,TRBJ2-5,CASRGLAGNQETQYF,TGCGCCAGCAGGGGACTAGCGGGCAACCAAGAGACCCAGTACTTC
-,-,TRBV5-1,TRBJ2-1,CASSSRGQGGLSRNEQFF,TGCGCCAGCAGCTCCCGGGGACAAGGGGGTTTGTCCCGCAATGAGCAGTTCTTC
-,few,TRBV5-1,TRBJ2-6,CASSLSGVSGANVLTF,TGCGCCAGCAGCTTGTCGGGGGTCTCTGGGGCCAACGTCCTGACTTTC
-,-,TRBV2,TRBJ1-3,CASSEFRGPANTIYF,TGTGCCAGCAGTGAGTTCAGAGGCCCTGCAAACACCATATATTTT
-,few,TRBV27,TRBJ1-2,CASSKKQGTLNYGYTF,TGTGCCAGCAGTAAGAAGCAGGGGACACTTAACTATGGCTACACCTTC